These 21 T cell receptor beta chains were all obtained from the same sample, sequenced in a study of T-cell memory formation after mild COVID-19. TCRdb reprocessed the 5' RACE reads with MiXCR, giving one entry per CDR3 protein. The sample lists tens of thousands of distinct CDR3 sequences; about 13% were seen once. The sequenced sample was PBMCs or a T cell subset sorted from them (not recorded which). These receptors were obtained from an adult woman who had mild COVID-19 (a few samples of this study predate the infection). Cell type and time point are not known.

The CDR3 DNA follows: TGTGCCAGCAGCTTGAGAGTGAGTTCCTACAATGAGCAGTTCTTC. Translating it yields CASSLRVSSYNEQFF. The gene calls are TRBV5-6 and TRBJ2-1; no definite D call. The germline CDR1 and CDR2 sequences are SGHDT and YYEEEE. The CDR3 is 15 amino acids. Trimming took off 1 base at V and 1 base at J, with 9 bases between the two ends.

This sequence joins TRBV19 and TRBJ2-1; 12 nucleotides align to TRBD2. The J segment lost 0 bases and the V segment lost 2 bases, leaving 11 bases of the junction unmatched. Germline V CDR1 and CDR2: LNHDA, SQIVND (reference sequence). The CDR3 has 20 amino acids. Written as DNA, the CDR3 is TGTGCCAGTAGTATAAGGCTAGCGGGAGGGATCGAAGTCTCCTACAATGAGCAGTTCTTC. Translated, it gives CASSIRLAGGIEVSYNEQFF.

This rearrangement joins TRBV7-3 to TRBJ2-1; 9 nucleotides line up with TRBD2. Germline V gene sequence: CDR1 SGHTA, CDR2 FQGTGA. The V and J ends lost 1 base and 4 bases, in that order; junction bases with no gene match: 5. This CDR3 comprises 16 residues. CDR3 coding DNA: TGTGCCAGCAGCTTAATAGCGGGGGCACGATACAATGAGCAGTTCTTC. Amino acids: CASSLIAGARYNEQFF.

This rearrangement joins TRBV12-3 or TRBV12-4 to TRBJ2-2; 10 bases are a match to TRBD2. J gave up 3 bases and V 8 bases, and 9 bases lay outside the gene matches. CDR3 length: 16 amino acids. The CDR3 region is CASGAWTSGHTGELFF. The DNA for the CDR3 is TGTGCCAGCGGGGCTTGGACTAGCGGTCACACCGGGGAGCTGTTTTTT.

The CDR3 is CASSADFRGGYTF. CDR3 nucleotide sequence: TGTGCCAGCAGCGCCGACTTTAGGGGGGGCTACACCTTC. V gene TRBV9 combines with J gene TRBJ1-2; weak D call: TRBD1 (6 bases). The CDR3 has 13 residues. Germline CDR1 SGDLS, CDR2 YYNGEE. The V end was cut by 3 bases, the J end by 8 bases, with 14 bases between.

This clonotype has more than one count but fewer than ten. The chain recombines TRBV7-3 with TRBJ2-4; the D call may be TRBD1 or TRBD2 (5 bases each). Trimming removed 1 base from V and 7 bases from J, with 14 bases in between. The CDR3 loop spans 15 amino acids. The germline V gene encodes CDR1 SGHTA and CDR2 FQGTGA. As DNA, the CDR3 is TGTGCCAGCAGCTTAATGTCAGGGAGTGGGAACATTCAGTACTTC. It encodes CASSLMSGSGNIQYF.

V usage is TRBV6-4 and J usage is TRBJ1-5; D unresolved. Germline V gene sequence: CDR1 MRHNA, CDR2 SNTAGT. Trimming pared 5 bases from V and 6 bases from J, leaving 8 bases between. This CDR3 is built from 12 residues. DNA of the CDR3: TGTGCCAGCAGTCAGGTTGGTCAGCCCCAGCATTTT. Protein: CASSQVGQPQHF.

The chain couples TRBV7-9 to TRBJ2-1, with D unresolved. The V and J ends lost 3 bases and 7 bases respectively, with 19 bases between them. There are 16 residues in the CDR3. Germline V lookup: CDR1 SEHNR, CDR2 FQNEAQ (reference sequence). The DNA for the CDR3 is TGTGCCAGCAGCTTTATGGGCTCCACTGGGTGGAATGAGCAGTTCTTC. Protein: CASSFMGSTGWNEQFF.

This clonotype was found a few times. This chain uses TRBV7-9 with TRBJ1-2; TRBD1 matches at 8 bases. Germline trimming cut 7 bases from V and 4 bases from J; bases unmatched to any gene: 5. From germline, CDR1 is SEHNR and CDR2 FQNEAQ (reference sequence). The CDR3 is 13 residues long. In DNA form, the CDR3 reads TGTGCCAGCACCCACAGGGGGAGCTATGGCTACACCTTC. This codes for CASTHRGSYGYTF.

This clonotype was counted many times. The chain couples TRBV7-8 to TRBJ2-1; 8 bases line up with TRBD1. The CDR3 loop spans 15 amino acids. Trimming took 1 base from V and 8 from J; bases not matched to a gene: 7. Germline V CDR1 and CDR2: SGHVS, FQNEAQ. The CDR3 sequence is CASSLVAGGNDEQFF. CDR3 sequence (DNA): TGTGCCAGCAGCTTAGTGGCAGGGGGCAACGATGAGCAGTTCTTC.

This clonotype was recorded at least ten times. The chain employs TRBV7-9 and TRBJ2-4; TRBD1 is a possible D gene (6 bases). CDR3 length: 15 residues. With 5 bases removed from V and 8 bases from J, the gap between germline ends came to 19 bases. Germline V gene data show CDR1 as SEHNR and CDR2 as FQNEAQ (reference sequence). The CDR3 nucleotides read TGTGCCAGCAGCCGGACAGAGGAATTCGGAGACATTCAGTACTTC. Translating it yields CASSRTEEFGDIQYF.

The chain joins TRBV7-6 to TRBJ2-7; tentatively, D is TRBD2 (5 bases). V was trimmed by 0 bases and J by 3 bases, leaving 9 bases between them. The CDR3 is 14 amino acids. CDR1 is SGHVS and CDR2 is FNYEAQ in the germline V gene. The CDR3 loop is CASSLASRDYEQYF. CDR3 sequence (DNA): TGTGCCAGCAGCTTAGCGAGTCGGGACTACGAGCAGTACTTC.

This clonotype has a count of ten or more. This chain connects TRBV20-1 to TRBJ2-7; perhaps TRBD1 as D (6 bases). The CDR3 extends over 14 amino acids. Germline CDR1 is DFQATT and CDR2 is SNEGSKA (reference sequence). Trimming shortened V by 3 bases and J by 0 bases, and 12 bases separated the two germline ends. The CDR3 spells CSARIPGDSYEQYF. The CDR3 DNA sequence: TGCAGTGCTAGGATTCCAGGGGACTCCTACGAGCAGTACTTC.

The gene calls are TRBV7-9 and TRBJ2-1; 7 bases fit TRBD1. The ends lost 4 bases at V and 7 bases at J; junction bases unmatched: 7. Germline loops: CDR1 SEHNR, CDR2 FQNEAQ (reference sequence). The CDR3 is 14 amino acids. The CDR3 DNA reads TGTGCCAGCAGCTCAGAGGACAGGAGGAATGAGCAGTTCTTC. Encoded protein: CASSSEDRRNEQFF.

This clonotype has just a few counts. The rearrangement uses TRBV7-9 and TRBJ2-7, with 7 bases aligning to TRBD1. The CDR3 totals 17 residues. The ends lost 0 bases at V and 2 bases at J; junction bases unmatched: 10. Germline CDR1 reads SEHNR; CDR2 reads FQNEAQ (reference sequence). Here the CDR3 reads CASSLASIEGAPYEQYF. Here the CDR3 DNA reads TGTGCCAGCAGCTTAGCCTCGATCGAGGGGGCCCCCTACGAGCAGTACTTC. Drawing the rest from reference TRBV7-9 and TRBJ2-7, the complete variable domain is DTGVSQNPRHKITKRGQNVTFRCDPISEHNRLYWYRQTLGQGPEFLTYFQNEAQLEKSRLLSDRFSAERPKGSFSTLEIQRTEQGDSAMYLCASSLASIEGAPYEQYFGPGTRLTVT.

This clonotype was seen at least ten times. The genes are TRBV7-9 and TRBJ2-1; 10 positions agree with TRBD1. V was pared by 5 bases and J by 1 base, with 2 bases of the junction left unmatched. Germline V gene sequence: CDR1 SEHNR, CDR2 FQNEAQ (reference sequence). There are 15 residues in the CDR3. The CDR3 loop reads CASSPGQGSYNEQFF. In DNA, the CDR3 is TGTGCCAGCAGCCCGGGACAGGGGTCCTACAATGAGCAGTTCTTC.

This clonotype has only a few counts. The chain employs TRBV12-3 or TRBV12-4 and TRBJ1-1, with D possibly TRBD1 on 6 matching bases. This CDR3 spans 15 amino acids. Trimming stripped 9 bases from V and 0 bases from J, with 17 bases between. The CDR3 is CASSQDSRMNTEAFF. CDR3 DNA sequence: TGTGCCAGTTCTCAGGACAGCCGCATGAACACTGAAGCTTTCTTT.

This clonotype showed up many times. The CDR3 DNA sequence: TGTGCCAGCAGTTTAATGGCGGGAGGGCTCACAGATACGCAGTATTTT. It specifies CASSLMAGGLTDTQYF. The chain has TRBV27 and TRBJ2-3, with 9 bases lining up with TRBD2. The ends lost 2 bases at V and 2 bases at J; junction bases unmatched: 5. Germline-derived CDR1 and CDR2 are MNHEY and SMNVEV (reference sequence). The CDR3 is made up of 16 amino acids.

This clonotype was recorded many times. The chain employs TRBV12-3 or TRBV12-4 and TRBJ2-1; D perhaps matches TRBD1 (5 bases). Trimming left V 3 bases short and J 2 bases short, with 8 bases between. This CDR3 spans 14 amino acids. Written as DNA, the CDR3 is TGTGCCAGCAGTTTGGTAGGGGCCTACAATGAGCAGTTCTTC. Residues: CASSLVGAYNEQFF.

This clonotype was counted only a few times. The V call is TRBV24-1, the J call TRBJ1-5; D call uncertain. The ends were cut back, 3 bases at V and 5 bases at J, with 10 bases in the middle. Germline-derived CDR1 and CDR2 are KGHDR and SFDVKD. This CDR3 contains 14 residues. The CDR3 DNA reads as TGTGCCACCAGTGATGCATCCTCCGATCAGCCCCAGCATTTT. Translating gives CATSDASSDQPQHF.

In its sample, this clonotype was seen a few times. The chain links TRBV7-6 to TRBJ2-7; D not certain. Per the germline V gene, CDR1 is SGHVS and CDR2 is FNYEAQ. V gave up 1 base and J gave up 5 bases, with 9 bases separating them. The CDR3 is 13 amino acids. The CDR3 bases are TGTGCCAGCAGCTTAGGATTGATGAACGAGCAGTACTTC. Residues: CASSLGLMNEQYF.